This is a list of T cell receptor beta chains from one sample in a study of blood T cell repertoires in COVID-19. Clones were read by immunoSEQ multiplex PCR, and TCRdb kept only the in-frame ones, dropping some. The sample includes 200,000 to 300,000 clones, 81% of them seen just once. Sequencing input: peripheral blood. These receptors originate from a woman aged 80 or over with COVID-19, enrolled during active disease. Each CDR3 is given with its conserved first and last residue. D genes are given only for firm matches. Where a row states a size, it is once, few, many or the class of an expanded clone; other rows omit it.

J	D	size	V	CDR3	DNA
TRBJ1-4	NA	NA	TRBV2	CASSGSWAGEKLFF	TGTGCCAGCAGTGGGTCCTGGGCGGGTGAAAAACTGTTTTTT
TRBJ2-1	TRBD2	NA	TRBV11-1	CASSLATSGGDNEQFF	TGTGCCAGCAGCTTAGCCACTAGCGGGGGGGACAATGAGCAGTTCTTC
TRBJ1-5	NA	few	TRBV12-3/TRBV12-4	CASSLASSAAQHF	TGTGCCAGCAGTTTAGCGTCATCCGCGGCCCAGCATTTT
TRBJ2-7	NA	NA	TRBV19	CASSPGHNSYEQYF	TGTGCCAGTAGTCCGGGACACAATTCCTACGAGCAGTACTTC
TRBJ2-1	TRBD1	few	TRBV5-1	CASSIQGADEQFF	TGCGCCAGCAGCATACAGGGGGCTGATGAGCAGTTCTTC
TRBJ2-7	TRBD1	NA	TRBV20-1	CSAKGQYEQYF	TGCAGTGCTAAGGGACAGTACGAGCAGTACTTC
TRBJ1-3	TRBD1	once	TRBV28	CASTLSGGRHTIYF	TGTGCCAGCACACTATCAGGGGGAAGGCACACCATATATTTT
TRBJ1-2	TRBD1	few	TRBV14	CASSPLGQVYGYTF	TGTGCCAGCAGCCCTCTAGGACAGGTGTATGGCTACACCTTC
TRBJ1-1	TRBD1	NA	TRBV5-1	CASSLEGARTEAFF	TGCGCCAGCAGCTTGGAGGGGGCGAGGACTGAAGCTTTCTTT
TRBJ1-1	NA	NA	TRBV27	CASKRAGGEAFF	TGTGCCAGCAAGAGGGCCGGAGGTGAAGCTTTCTTT
TRBJ1-6	NA	NA	TRBV6-5	CASRRQNSPLHF	TGTGCCAGCAGGAGACAGAATTCACCCCTCCACTTT
TRBJ1-2	TRBD1	NA	TRBV6-5	CASRRQGVIYGYTF	TGTGCCAGCAGGAGACAGGGGGTGATCTATGGCTACACCTTC
TRBJ2-5	NA	NA	TRBV7-9	CASSVRRGQETQYF	TGTGCCAGCAGCGTTCGCAGGGGTCAAGAGACCCAGTACTTC
TRBJ2-5	NA	once	TRBV18	CASSPTRGETQYF	TGTGCCAGCTCACCTACTAGAGGGGAGACCCAGTACTTC
TRBJ2-7	NA	NA	TRBV9	CASSVGLGSSYEQYF	TGTGCCAGCAGCGTAGGGTTGGGGAGCTCCTACGAGCAGTACTTC
TRBJ1-1	NA	NA	TRBV28	CASSFTGRANTEAFF	TGTGCCAGCAGTTTCACAGGGCGGGCGAACACTGAAGCTTTCTTT
TRBJ1-6	NA	few	TRBV9	CASSVTGWDNSPLHF	TGTGCCAGCAGCGTAACAGGGTGGGATAATTCACCCCTCCACTTT
TRBJ1-2	TRBD1	NA	TRBV24-1	CATSIRDRESGYTF	TGTGCCACCTCCATCCGGGACAGGGAAAGTGGCTACACCTTC
TRBJ1-5	NA	NA	TRBV28	CASSLRRGSNQPQHF	TGTGCCAGCAGTTTACGGCGAGGGTCTAATCAGCCCCAGCATTTT
TRBJ2-3	TRBD2	NA	TRBV27	CASSLGLATDTQYF	TGTGCCAGCAGTTTAGGACTAGCTACAGATACGCAGTATTTT
TRBJ1-4	NA	few	TRBV4-1	CASSPRRAYSEKLFF	TGCGCCAGCAGCCCTCGGAGAGCTTATAGTGAAAAACTGTTTTTT
TRBJ1-3	NA	few	TRBV30	CAWSAAGLPGNTIYF	TGTGCCTGGAGTGCTGCAGGGCTTCCTGGAAACACCATATATTTT
TRBJ2-2	TRBD2	NA	TRBV18	CASSPFSSGNTGELFF	TGTGCCAGCTCACCCTTTTCTAGCGGGAACACCGGGGAGCTGTTTTTT
TRBJ2-7	TRBD2	NA	TRBV5-4	CASSLGSSGGTYEQYF	TGTGCCAGCAGCTTAGGGAGTTCGGGGGGAACCTACGAGCAGTACTTC
TRBJ1-2	TRBD1	NA	TRBV5-1	CASSPTGGQGGYTF	TGCGCCAGCAGCCCGACAGGGGGCCAAGGAGGCTACACCTTC
TRBJ2-7	NA	NA	TRBV7-3	CASSLSPGDEQYF	TGTGCCAGCAGCTTATCACCGGGGGACGAGCAGTACTTC
TRBJ2-5	TRBD1	NA	TRBV6-1	CASSEDDRGGETQYF	TGTGCCAGCAGTGAAGATGACAGGGGGGGAGAGACCCAGTACTTC
TRBJ1-5	NA	NA	TRBV30	CAWSSQGTQPQHF	TGTGCCTGGAGCTCACAGGGTACTCAGCCCCAGCATTTT
TRBJ1-2	NA	NA	TRBV2	CASLPETYGYTF	TGTGCCAGTCTCCCAGAAACCTATGGCTACACCTTC
TRBJ2-1	TRBD1	NA	TRBV11-2	CASSLGWDSYNEQFF	TGTGCCAGCAGCTTAGGTTGGGACAGCTACAATGAGCAGTTCTTC
TRBJ2-3	NA	NA	TRBV28	CASSPTEDTQYF	TGTGCCAGCAGCCCTACCGAGGATACGCAGTATTTT
TRBJ2-1	TRBD2	NA	TRBV7-2	CASSIRWVAGGSNEQFF	TGTGCCAGCAGCATTAGGTGGGTAGCGGGAGGGTCGAATGAGCAGTTCTTC
TRBJ1-5	TRBD1	NA	TRBV7-2	CASSQQGPNNQPQHF	TGTGCCAGCAGTCAACAGGGGCCTAACAATCAGCCCCAGCATTTT
TRBJ1-1	NA	NA	TRBV19	CASSVAVDTEAFF	TGTGCCAGTAGTGTTGCAGTGGACACTGAAGCTTTCTTT
TRBJ2-7	TRBD1	NA	TRBV19	CASSMMTGNYEQYF	TGTGCCAGTAGTATGATGACAGGGAACTACGAGCAGTACTTC
TRBJ1-1	NA	NA	TRBV7-9	CASSWHTSVDTEAFF	TGTGCCAGCAGCTGGCACACGTCTGTTGACACTGAAGCTTTCTTT
TRBJ2-2	TRBD1	NA	TRBV5-6	CASRVSGGYNTGELFF	TGTGCCAGCAGAGTCTCAGGGGGCTACAACACCGGGGAGCTGTTTTTT
TRBJ2-3	NA	NA	TRBV19	CASSINGDTQYF	TGTGCCAGTAGTATAAACGGGGATACGCAGTATTTT
TRBJ2-7	NA	few	TRBV7-9	CASSLQGTSSGQYF	TGTGCCAGCAGCTTACAAGGTACCTCCTCGGGGCAGTACTTC
TRBJ2-6	TRBD1	NA	TRBV18	CASSQGAGANVLTF	TGTGCCAGCTCACAGGGGGCCGGGGCCAACGTCCTGACTTTC
TRBJ1-5	NA	NA	TRBV19	CASSRYFPYSNQPQHF	TGTGCCAGTAGTCGATACTTTCCTTATAGCAATCAGCCCCAGCATTTT
TRBJ1-2	TRBD1	NA	TRBV18	CASSPKGAFDGYTF	TGTGCCAGTTCCCCAAAGGGGGCCTTTGATGGCTACACCTTC
TRBJ1-5	NA	NA	TRBV6-6	CASKQQGGSQPQHF	TGTGCCAGCAAGCAACAGGGAGGGAGCCAGCCCCAGCATTTT
TRBJ1-4	TRBD1	NA	TRBV10-2	CASTGTANEKLFF	TGCGCCAGTACCGGGACAGCTAATGAAAAACTGTTTTTT
TRBJ1-2	NA	NA	TRBV5-1	CASSLEQPRDGYTF	TGCGCCAGCAGCTTGGAACAGCCAAGAGACGGCTACACCTTC
TRBJ2-5	NA	NA	TRBV7-9	CASSLPTKETQYF	TGTGCCAGCAGCTTACCGACAAAAGAGACCCAGTACTTC
TRBJ1-1	NA	few	TRBV7-9	CASSLQGDTEAFF	TGTGCCAGCAGCCTACAGGGTGACACTGAAGCTTTCTTT
TRBJ2-7	TRBD1	NA	TRBV28	CASRRTGVEQYF	TGTGCCAGCAGGAGGACAGGGGTCGAGCAGTACTTC
TRBJ2-5	NA	NA	TRBV18	CASSLGLAGLGETQYF	TGTGCCAGCTCACTTGGGTTGGCGGGATTAGGCGAGACCCAGTACTTC
TRBJ2-7	TRBD2	NA	TRBV5-4	CASSLAGGSDEQYF	TGTGCCAGCAGCTTAGCGGGAGGTAGCGACGAGCAGTACTTC
TRBJ1-1	NA	NA	TRBV18	CASSPLGGGDTEAFF	TGTGCCAGCTCACCATTGGGCGGGGGGGACACTGAAGCTTTCTTT